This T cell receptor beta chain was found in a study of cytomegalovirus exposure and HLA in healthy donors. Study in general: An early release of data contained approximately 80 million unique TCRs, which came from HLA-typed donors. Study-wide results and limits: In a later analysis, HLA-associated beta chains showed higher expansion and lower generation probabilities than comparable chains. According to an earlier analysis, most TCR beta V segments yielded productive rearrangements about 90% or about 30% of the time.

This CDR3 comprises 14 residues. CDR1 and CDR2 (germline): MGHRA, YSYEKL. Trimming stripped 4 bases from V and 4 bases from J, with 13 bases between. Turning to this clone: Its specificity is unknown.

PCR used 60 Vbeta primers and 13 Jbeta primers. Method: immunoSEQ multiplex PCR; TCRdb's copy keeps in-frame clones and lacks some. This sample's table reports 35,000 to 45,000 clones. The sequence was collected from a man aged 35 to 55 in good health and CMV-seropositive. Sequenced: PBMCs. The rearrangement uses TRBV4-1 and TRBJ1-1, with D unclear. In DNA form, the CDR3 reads TGCGCCAGCAGCCCCTCGCCCACTACCACTGAAGCTTTCTTT. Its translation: CASSPSPTTTEAFF.